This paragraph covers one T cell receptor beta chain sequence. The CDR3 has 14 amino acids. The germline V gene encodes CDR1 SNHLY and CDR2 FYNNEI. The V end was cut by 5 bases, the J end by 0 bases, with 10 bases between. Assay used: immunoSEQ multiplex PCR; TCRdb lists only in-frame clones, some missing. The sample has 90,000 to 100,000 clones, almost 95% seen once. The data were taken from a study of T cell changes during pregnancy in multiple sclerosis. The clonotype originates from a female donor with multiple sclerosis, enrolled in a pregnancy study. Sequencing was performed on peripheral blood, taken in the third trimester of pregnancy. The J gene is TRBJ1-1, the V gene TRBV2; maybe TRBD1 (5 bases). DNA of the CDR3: TGTGCCAGCAGTTATCGGGGGTTGAACACTGAAGCTTTCTTT. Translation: CASSYRGLNTEAFF.